This T cell receptor beta chain was captured in a study of T cell repertoires in cytomegalovirus infection. The CDR3 loop spans 18 amino acids. Germline V gives CDR1 LNHDA, CDR2 SQIVND (reference sequence). V lost 6 bases to trimming and J lost 3 bases, with 23 bases between them. Each CDR3 protein gets one entry after TCRdb re-called the reads with MiXCR. Counted here are 900,000 to 950,000 distinct CDR3 sequences, 30% to 40% occurring once; the ten biggest clones make up more than 12%. As for this clonotype: Its specificity is unknown.

This clonotype was sampled from a human donor in good health (CMV status not recorded). Some clones in this sample may be carry-over from other donors' samples. This rearrangement joins TRBV19 to TRBJ2-2; a possible D gene is TRBD2 (6 bases). Here the sequenced sample was cultured CD8+ T cells from PBMCs, taken from culture after CMV antigen stimulation. CDR3 loop: CASSRGTLLAPYTGELFF. The CDR3 DNA reads TGTGCCAGTAGCCGGGGGACCCTTCTAGCGCCTTACACCGGGGAGCTGTTTTTT.